These T cell receptor beta chains were read from a single sample in a study of human T cells and chemical hapten exposure. In TCRdb, the RACE reads were re-called with MiXCR into one record per CDR3 protein. The table lists around 150,000 distinct CDR3 sequences, roughly 15% of them singletons. The source was whole blood, collected in connection with sensitization to the hapten diphenylcyclopropenone (DPC). All receptors derive from a woman between 25 and 40 years old with alopecia areata. Some clones in this sample may be carry-over from other donors' samples. CDR3s leave out the opening cysteine and the closing phenylalanine or tryptophan. A D gene is named only where the DNA matches it firmly.

J gene	V gene	D gene	CDR3 protein
TRBJ2-3	TRBV28	.	ASTPPGRPSDTQY
TRBJ2-2	TRBV6-5	.	ASSYSGAMNTGELF
TRBJ2-4	TRBV18	.	ASSRLEGGIQY
TRBJ2-1	TRBV20-1	TRBD2	SASREAHNERF
TRBJ2-3	TRBV20-1	TRBD2	SARVTSGRADTQY
TRBJ1-4	TRBV19	TRBD1	ASADRPNEKLF
TRBJ1-2	TRBV23-1	.	ASSQSTGREISYGYT
TRBJ2-3	TRBV20-1	TRBD2	SARLAGNTDTQY
TRBJ1-5	TRBV20-1	.	SARQSGTNQPQH
TRBJ1-2	TRBV7-8	TRBD1	ASSLGDRDRWANGYT
TRBJ1-6	TRBV5-1	TRBD1	ASSLETGRPSPLH
TRBJ2-7	TRBV28	TRBD1	ASSPQSSGTVVYEQY
TRBJ2-5	TRBV3-1	.	ASSQGWQYSETQY
TRBJ2-3	TRBV5-1	.	ASSLSSSGGDTQY
TRBJ1-3	TRBV15	TRBD1	ATSYDRAGNTIY
TRBJ2-5	TRBV20-1	TRBD1	SARTPPGTGTETQY
TRBJ1-3	TRBV12-3/TRBV12-4	TRBD1	ASSKGQGGNTIY
TRBJ2-5	TRBV5-1	TRBD1	ASSLGETGAHQETQY